This is a list of T cell receptor beta chains from one sample in a study of T cell changes during pregnancy in multiple sclerosis. Produced via immunoSEQ multiplex PCR; TCRdb's table is partial and in-frame only. This repertoire shows approximately 40,000 clones, approximately 90% found once; its top ten account for approximately 11%. Sequencing used CD8+ T cells from peripheral blood mononuclear cells, obtained in the third trimester of pregnancy. All receptors come from a female donor with multiple sclerosis, enrolled in a pregnancy study. Each CDR3 is given with its conserved first and last residue. A D gene is named only where the DNA matches it firmly. Clone size appears in some rows only: once, few, many, or a class for an expanded clone.

>TRBD2|TRBJ2-1|TRBV9|NA
TGTGCCAGCAGCGTAGGTTACAGCGGGGGGGCAGTGGATGAGCAGTTCTTC
CASSVGYSGGAVDEQFF
>TRBD1|TRBJ1-6|TRBV4-3|once
TGCGCCAGCAGCCAAGGGGGACAGGGGATTTCACCCCTCCACTTT
CASSQGGQGISPLHF
>NA|TRBJ2-2|TRBV12-5|NA
TGTGCTAGTGGTACAGGGTTTTCCACCGGGGAGCTGTTTTTT
CASGTGFSTGELFF
>TRBD1|TRBJ2-2|TRBV7-7|NA
TGTGCCAGCAGCCCTGGGACAGGGGCGAAAGGGGAGCTGTTTTTT
CASSPGTGAKGELFF
>TRBD2|TRBJ2-1|TRBV7-9|NA
TGTGCCAGCAGCTTAAGACAATGGACTAGCGGGAACTACAATGAGCAGTTCTTC
CASSLRQWTSGNYNEQFF
>NA|TRBJ2-7|TRBV10-1|once
TGCGCCAGCAGTGAGTCGCCCCGTATAGCCGAGCAGTACTTC
CASSESPRIAEQYF
>NA|TRBJ1-5|TRBV6-4|NA
TGTGCCAGCAGTGATGGGCCTGGAGGTCAGCCCCAGCATTTT
CASSDGPGGQPQHF
>TRBD1|TRBJ1-2|TRBV11-2|NA
TGTGCCAGCACTCTTCCGACAGGGGGCGAGGGCTACACCTTC
CASTLPTGGEGYTF
>TRBD2|TRBJ2-1|TRBV5-1|NA
TGCGCCAGCAGCTTGGAACTAGCGGGAGTCCCCTACAATGAGCAGTTCTTC
CASSLELAGVPYNEQFF
>TRBD1|TRBJ2-7|TRBV5-6|NA
TGTGCCAGCAGCTCAACCGGGACAGGGGGCAACGAGCAGTACTTC
CASSSTGTGGNEQYF
>NA|TRBJ2-7|TRBV9|once
TGTGCCAGCAGCGAACCTAAGGATCCCAGGGGCGATCGGAGCTACGAGCAGTACTTC
CASSEPKDPRGDRSYEQYF
>NA|TRBJ1-2|TRBV9|NA
TGTGCCAGCAGCTCCAGGGGAGTCTACACCTTC
CASSSRGVYTF
>TRBD1|TRBJ1-2|TRBV19|NA
TGTGCCAGTGAATATGCGGGACAGAACTATGGCTACACCTTC
CASEYAGQNYGYTF
>NA|TRBJ2-1|TRBV19|NA
TGTGCCAGTAGTATAGAGGCGGGAAAGGCCGGTGAGCAGTTCTTC
CASSIEAGKAGEQFF
>TRBD2|TRBJ2-7|TRBV19|NA
TGTGCCAGTAGTATGTCAGCGGGAGGGCCCCACGAGCAGTACTTC
CASSMSAGGPHEQYF
>NA|TRBJ1-1|TRBV19|NA
TGTGCCAGTAGTTCGGTCTTAGAGGGCTTGTTCGAAACTTTCTTT
CASSSVLEGLFETFF
>TRBD2|TRBJ2-1|TRBV7-2|NA
TGTGCCAGCAGCACGGGACTAGCGGGTTTCAATGAGCAGTTCTTC
CASSTGLAGFNEQFF
>NA|TRBJ2-2|TRBV27|NA
TGTGCCAGCAGCTTTATACAGTCCGGGGAGCTGTTTTTT
CASSFIQSGELFF
>TRBD1|TRBJ1-1|TRBV4-2|once
TGTGCCAGCAGCCAAGATAGGACAGGGGCCTTTATTGAAGCTTTCTTT
CASSQDRTGAFIEAFF
>TRBD2|TRBJ2-1|TRBV27|NA
TGTGCCAGCAGTTTAAAGGGCGGGGGGGACTTCTACAATGAGCAGTTCTTC
CASSLKGGGDFYNEQFF
>TRBD1|TRBJ2-7|TRBV27|NA
TGTGCCAGCAGCGGGACAGGGTCTAGGGAGCAGTACTTC
CASSGTGSREQYF
>NA|TRBJ1-5|TRBV2|once
TGTGCCAGCAGTGTAACGGCCGCGGAGACCTATAGCAATCAGCCCCAGCATTTT
CASSVTAAETYSNQPQHF
>TRBD2|TRBJ2-1|TRBV5-1|NA
TGCGCCAGCACCCCGAGCGGGAGTTCCTACAATGAGCAGTTCTTC
CASTPSGSSYNEQFF
>NA|TRBJ1-3|TRBV2|few
TGTGCCAGATCCTCGGGGGACTCTGGAAACACCATATATTTT
CARSSGDSGNTIYF
>NA|TRBJ2-3|TRBV7-2|NA
TGTGCCAGCAGCCCCGAGGTCGGAACCACAGATACGCAGTATTTT
CASSPEVGTTDTQYF
>NA|TRBJ2-1|TRBV5-3|NA
TGTGCCAGAAGCTTGGAGGCGGGATCAAGGAATGAGCAGTTCTTC
CARSLEAGSRNEQFF
>TRBD2|TRBJ2-1|TRBV5-1|NA
TGCGCCAGCAGCTTTCGGGGGACTAGTGTTCATGAGCAGTTCTTC
CASSFRGTSVHEQFF
>TRBD1|TRBJ2-2|TRBV7-9|NA
TGTGCCAGCAGCGGACAGGGGAAGGCCGGGGAGCTGTTTTTT
CASSGQGKAGELFF
>NA|TRBJ2-3|TRBV7-3|once
TGTGCCAGCAGCTTAACGGGGGGGCGCACAGATACGCAGTATTTT
CASSLTGGRTDTQYF
>NA|TRBJ2-4|TRBV27|once
TGTGCCAGCAGTACCCTTTCCGGGAGAGCCAAAAACATTCAGTACTTC
CASSTLSGRAKNIQYF